A single T cell receptor beta chain is shown here with its context. Its matching antigen is unknown. The record originates from a study of OX40 agonist ivuxolimab in advanced cancers. Study summary: A history of anti-PD-1, anti-PD-L1 or anti-CTLA-4 therapy was acceptable, and 40% had some. Findings of the study overall: With doses of 0.1 to 3.0 mg/kg, CD4+ and CD8+ blood T cells had undergone clonal expansion by week 6.

Germline lookup yields CDR1 SGHDT and CDR2 YYEEEE. The V gene lost 1 base and the J gene lost 4 bases, with 12 bases spanning the gap. CDR3 length: 15 amino acids. Clones were sequenced by immunoSEQ multiplex PCR, and TCRdb holds only the in-frame ones, with some missing. The sample has about 59,000 clones, approximately 90% seen once. The rearrangement uses TRBV5-6 and TRBJ2-1; D call uncertain. The TCR comes from an adult with an advanced solid tumor such as melanoma, head and neck, liver or kidney cancer. The sequences come from CD4+ or CD8+ T cells sorted from blood, collected in a trial of the OX40 agonist ivuxolimab. The CDR3 spells CASSLPSLVYNEQFF. As DNA, the CDR3 is TGTGCCAGCAGCTTGCCGTCCCTAGTGTACAATGAGCAGTTCTTC.